Below are 26 T cell receptor beta chains sequenced from a single sample in a study of blood T cell repertoires in COVID-19. This table comes from immunoSEQ multiplex PCR, and its TCRdb copy is limited to in-frame clones, with some not included. The sample has roughly 300,000 clones, 70% to 90% seen once. The source material was peripheral blood. These receptors were collected from a woman aged 45-59 years who had recovered from COVID-19.

The chain uses TRBV5-5 and TRBJ2-5, with 12 bases aligning to TRBD2. Looked up from germline, CDR1 is SGHKS and CDR2 is YYEKEE (reference sequence). Trimming at V came to 0 bases and at J to 5 bases, leaving 5 bases not matched to a gene. CDR3 length: 16 residues. CDR3 sequence: CASSLVRTSGAETQYF. The CDR3 DNA is TGTGCCAGCAGCTTGGTTAGGACTAGCGGGGCCGAGACCCAGTACTTC.

Only one count was recorded for this clone. V and J are TRBV7-6 and TRBJ1-1; 10 bases map to TRBD1. CDR1 and CDR2 (germline): SGHVS, FNYEAQ. This CDR3 spans 15 amino acids. V shed 1 base and J 4 bases; nucleotides not matched to a gene: 3. CDR3 coding DNA: TGTGCCAGCAGCTTAGATCGGACAGGGGGCACTGAAGCTTTCTTT. Translation gives CASSLDRTGGTEAFF.

The chain couples TRBV7-2 to TRBJ2-3, with TRBD2 matching 7 bases. The V gene end was trimmed by 4 bases and the J gene end by 2 bases; junction bases not matched to a gene: 6. The CDR3 is made up of 15 amino acids. Germline CDR1 reads SGHTA; CDR2 reads FQGNSA. The CDR3: CASSWGAGTTDTQYF. For the CDR3, the DNA is TGTGCCAGCAGCTGGGGAGCGGGAACCACAGATACGCAGTATTTT.

This chain links TRBV5-6 with TRBJ2-5; 15 positions agree with TRBD2. The CDR3 length is 17 residues. J gave up 2 bases and V 4 bases, and 6 bases lay outside the gene matches. Germline V gene lookup returns CDR1 SGHDT and CDR2 YYEEEE. CDR3 in amino acids: CASSVRTSGGVQETQYF. The CDR3 DNA reads as TGTGCCAGCAGCGTGAGGACTAGCGGGGGGGTTCAAGAGACCCAGTACTTC.

The chain uses TRBV2 and TRBJ1-1; D is unresolved. The CDR3 is made up of 10 amino acids. Trimming took off 2 bases at V and 11 bases at J, with 6 bases between the two ends. From germline, CDR1 is SNHLY and CDR2 FYNNEI. The CDR3 DNA reads TGTGCCAGCAGTGAAAGGAGGGCTTTCTTT. Amino acid sequence: CASSERRAFF.

In this sample, this clone turned up a few times. J is TRBJ1-6 and V is TRBV7-9; 11 bases are shared with TRBD1. There are 16 residues in the CDR3. Germline V lookup: CDR1 SEHNR, CDR2 FQNEAQ (reference sequence). Unmatched junction bases numbered 3, after V lost 5 bases and J lost 3 bases. The CDR3 DNA is TGTGCCAGCAGCCGGGACAGGGGGTTCTATAATTCACCCCTCCACTTT. It translates to CASSRDRGFYNSPLHF.

The chain is built from TRBV3-1 (or the pseudogene TRBV3-2) and TRBJ2-7; maybe TRBD1 (6 bases). CDR3 length: 19 residues. CDR1 is LGHDT and CDR2 is YNNKEL in the germline V gene (reference sequence). V was pared by 0 bases and J by 2 bases, with 23 bases between. CDR3 DNA sequence: TGTGCCAGCAGCCAAGATTCGGGCGGGTATACAGGGTCAGCCTACGAGCAGTACTTC. It is translated as CASSQDSGGYTGSAYEQYF.

The genes are TRBV5-4 and TRBJ2-1; 12 bases match TRBD2. With 1 base clipped from V and 7 bases from J, the junction kept 3 bases outside the gene matches. The CDR3 consists of 15 residues. Germline CDR1 reads SGHNT; CDR2 reads YYREEE (reference sequence). The CDR3 loop is CASSLLAGGQNEQFF. CDR3 nucleotide sequence: TGTGCCAGCAGCTTGCTAGCGGGGGGGCAGAATGAGCAGTTCTTC.

The chain is built from TRBV28 and TRBJ1-4, with D maybe TRBD1 (5 bases). V was clipped by 2 bases and J by 8 bases, with 15 bases between them. Germline lookup yields CDR1 MDHEN and CDR2 SYDVKM. The CDR3 extends over 15 amino acids. CDR3 sequence reads: CASSLAQGRGEKLFF. In DNA, the CDR3 is TGTGCCAGCAGTTTAGCCCAGGGCCGAGGAGAAAAACTGTTTTTT.

The V gene is TRBV28, the J gene TRBJ2-5; D possibly corresponds to TRBD1 (6 bases). CDR3 size: 14 residues. Germline V gives CDR1 MDHEN, CDR2 SYDVKM. The V end lost 3 bases, the J end lost 4 bases, and 12 bases lay between the germline ends. The CDR3 is CASSLALGAETQYF. In nucleotides, the CDR3 is TGTGCCAGCAGTTTGGCTCTGGGGGCAGAGACCCAGTACTTC.

The rearrangement uses TRBV10-3 and TRBJ1-5; 7 nucleotides line up with TRBD1. CDR1 and CDR2 (germline): ENHRY, SYGVKD. The CDR3 runs 15 residues. V gave up 0 bases and J gave up 7 bases; unmatched junction bases: 6. The CDR3 bases are TGTGCCATCAGTGAGTCACGACAGGGCAGACAGCCCCAGCATTTT. Amino acid sequence: CAISESRQGRQPQHF.

The genes are TRBV6-5 and TRBJ1-2, with TRBD1 matching over 7 bases. After removal of 7 bases from V and 7 bases from J, the junction contained 12 bases not matched to a gene. In germline, CDR1 is MNHEY, CDR2 SVGAGI. The length of the CDR3 is 14 residues. CDR3 amino acids: CASIPRTGNPGYTF. CDR3 nucleotides: TGTGCCAGCATCCCCAGGACAGGCAATCCTGGCTACACCTTC.

The rearrangement links TRBV2 to TRBJ2-7, with unresolved D. The CDR3 runs 13 residues. The ends were cut back, 2 bases at V and 3 bases at J, with 8 bases in the middle. Germline V gene sequence: CDR1 SNHLY, CDR2 FYNNEI. The CDR3 loop is CASSEQILYEQYF. The CDR3 DNA reads TGTGCCAGCAGTGAACAGATCCTCTACGAGCAGTACTTC.

The chain recombines TRBV18 with TRBJ2-3, with TRBD1 identical over 8 bases. Germline CDR1 and CDR2: KGHSH and LQKENI. Trimming took 4 bases from V and 3 from J; bases not matched to a gene: 9. The CDR3 contains 16 residues. The CDR3 protein is CASSLTGAHQTDTQYF. CDR3 nucleotide sequence: TGTGCCAGCTCACTGACAGGGGCCCACCAAACAGATACGCAGTATTTT.

The V call is TRBV7-3, the J call TRBJ2-1; TRBD1 is a possible D gene (6 bases). V was pared by 0 bases and J by 9 bases, with 9 bases between. CDR3 length: 13 residues. CDR1 SGHTA and CDR2 FQGTGA come from the germline V gene. CDR3 region: CASSLTEGVEQFF. DNA of the CDR3: TGTGCCAGCAGCTTAACTGAGGGGGTTGAGCAGTTCTTC.

This chain links TRBV7-9 with TRBJ2-3; D gene uncertain. This CDR3 spans 13 amino acids. CDR1 and CDR2 from the germline V gene are SEHNR and FQNEAQ (reference sequence). Trimming pared 1 base from V and 4 bases from J, leaving 6 bases between. The CDR3, as DNA: TGTGCCAGCAGCTTAGGAATAGCAGATACGCAGTATTTT. This translates into CASSLGIADTQYF.

The chain combines TRBV3-1 (or the pseudogene TRBV3-2) with TRBJ2-1; 9 bases agree with TRBD1. Germline V CDR1 and CDR2: LGHDT, YNNKEL (reference sequence). The junction had 7 bases not matched to a gene; V was cut back by 3 bases and J by 7 bases. The CDR3 is 15 amino acids. The chain's CDR3 is CASSHWGQGRNEQFF. In DNA, the CDR3 is TGTGCCAGCAGCCACTGGGGACAGGGAAGGAATGAGCAGTTCTTC.

The chain has TRBV29-1 and TRBJ2-5, with D possibly TRBD2 on 5 matching bases. V was cut by 3 bases and J by 4 bases, with 12 bases left in between. Germline CDR1 is SQVTM and CDR2 is ANQGSEA. There are 13 residues in the CDR3. DNA for the CDR3: TGCAGCGTTGACCCCCAACGGGGAGAGACCCAGTACTTC. Protein: CSVDPQRGETQYF.

The chain employs TRBV6-5 and TRBJ2-5, with 9 nucleotides matching TRBD1. The CDR3 spans 15 residues. Looked up from germline, CDR1 is MNHEY and CDR2 is SVGAGI. The J segment lost 5 bases and the V segment lost 5 bases, leaving 9 bases of the junction unmatched. Written as DNA, the CDR3 is TGTGCCAGCAGTCCCACGGACAGGGGTCGGGAGACCCAGTACTTC. It translates to CASSPTDRGRETQYF.

The genes are TRBV27 and TRBJ2-3; a weak D match, TRBD2 (6 bases). Trimming left V 3 bases short and J 5 bases short, with 15 bases between. Germline CDR1 MNHEY, CDR2 SMNVEV (reference sequence). The CDR3 has 15 residues. CDR3 region: CASSFSSSAGDTQYF. For the CDR3, the DNA is TGTGCCAGCAGTTTCAGTTCTAGCGCCGGAGATACGCAGTATTTT.

This clone has a single count. The chain recombines TRBV5-4 with TRBJ2-3; tentative D call: TRBD1 (5 bases). Trimming shortened V by 4 bases and J by 2 bases, and 17 bases separated the two germline ends. CDR1 and CDR2 (germline): SGHNT, YYREEE (reference sequence). This CDR3 region has 16 residues. CDR3 bases: TGTGCCAGCAGCCCGGACCCAGGGCAGCCCACAGATACGCAGTATTTT. Translating gives CASSPDPGQPTDTQYF.

This rearrangement joins TRBV19 to TRBJ2-3; TRBD1 matches at 9 bases. The CDR3 totals 13 residues. Germline V gene lookup returns CDR1 LNHDA and CDR2 SQIVND (reference sequence). V was pared by 8 bases and J by 3 bases, with 3 bases of the junction left unmatched. The CDR3 nucleotides are TGTGCCAGTGGACAGGGGCTAACAGATACGCAGTATTTT. It specifies CASGQGLTDTQYF. Looking up the rest from reference TRBV19 and TRBJ2-3 gives the full variable domain: DGGITQSPKYLFRKEGQNVTLSCEQNLNHDAMYWYRQDPGQGLRLIYYSQIVNDFQKGDIAEGYSVSREKKESFPLTVTSAQKNPTAFYLCASGQGLTDTQYFGPGTRLTVL.

The chain carries TRBV18 and TRBJ1-1; 7 nucleotides agree with TRBD1. This CDR3 region has 12 residues. From germline, CDR1 is KGHSH and CDR2 LQKENI. V trimming: 1 base; J trimming: 11 bases; junction bases outside the gene matches: 4. CDR3: CASSPQQGSAFF. CDR3 DNA: TGTGCCAGCTCACCACAACAGGGGTCGGCTTTCTTT.

V is TRBV7-8 and J is TRBJ1-1; perhaps TRBD1 as D (5 bases). The CDR3 has 13 amino acids. Germline V gene sequence: CDR1 SGHVS, CDR2 FQNEAQ. V lost 5 bases to trimming and J lost 1 base, with 8 bases between them. The CDR3 coding sequence is TGTGCCAGCAGCATAGACAGGAACACTGAAGCTTTCTTT. It specifies CASSIDRNTEAFF.

This clone was counted once. The chain combines TRBV5-1 with TRBJ2-3; a possible D gene is TRBD2 (6 bases). In germline, CDR1 is SGHRS, CDR2 YFSETQ. V was trimmed by 0 bases and J by 0 bases, leaving 11 bases between them. CDR3 size: 16 residues. The CDR3 coding sequence is TGCGCCAGCAGCTTGGCCGGCGGGGTTAGCACAGATACGCAGTATTTT. Translating it yields CASSLAGGVSTDTQYF.

This chain uses TRBV28 with TRBJ2-1, with D maybe TRBD2 (5 bases). CDR3 length: 13 amino acids. Germline loops: CDR1 MDHEN, CDR2 SYDVKM. The V gene lost 2 bases and the J gene lost 8 bases, with 10 bases spanning the gap. The CDR3 is CASSLEGSHEQFF. The CDR3 DNA follows: TGTGCCAGCAGTTTAGAGGGATCTCATGAGCAGTTCTTC.